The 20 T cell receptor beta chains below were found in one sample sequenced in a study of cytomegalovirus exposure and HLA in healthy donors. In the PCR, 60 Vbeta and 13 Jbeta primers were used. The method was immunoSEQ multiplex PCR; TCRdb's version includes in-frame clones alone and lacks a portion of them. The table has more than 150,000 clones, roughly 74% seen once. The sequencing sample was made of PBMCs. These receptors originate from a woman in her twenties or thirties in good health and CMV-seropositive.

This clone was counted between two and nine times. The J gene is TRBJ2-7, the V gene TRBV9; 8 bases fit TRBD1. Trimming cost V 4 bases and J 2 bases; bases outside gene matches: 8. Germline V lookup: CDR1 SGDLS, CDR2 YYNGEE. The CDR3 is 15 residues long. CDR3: CASSPTGQATYEQYF. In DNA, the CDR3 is TGTGCCAGCAGCCCCACGGGACAGGCAACCTACGAGCAGTACTTC.

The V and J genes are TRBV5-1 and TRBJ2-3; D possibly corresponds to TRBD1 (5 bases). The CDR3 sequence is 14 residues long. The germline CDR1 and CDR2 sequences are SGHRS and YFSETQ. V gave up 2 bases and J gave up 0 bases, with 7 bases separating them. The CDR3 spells CASSFRQSTDTQYF. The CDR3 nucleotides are TGCGCCAGCAGCTTTAGACAGAGCACAGATACGCAGTATTTT.

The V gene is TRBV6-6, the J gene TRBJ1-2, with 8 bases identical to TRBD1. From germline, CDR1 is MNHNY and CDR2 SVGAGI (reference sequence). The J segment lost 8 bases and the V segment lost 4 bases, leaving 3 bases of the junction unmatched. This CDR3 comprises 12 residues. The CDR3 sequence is CASSSDRVGYTF. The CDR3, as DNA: TGTGCCAGCAGTTCGGACAGGGTGGGCTACACCTTC.

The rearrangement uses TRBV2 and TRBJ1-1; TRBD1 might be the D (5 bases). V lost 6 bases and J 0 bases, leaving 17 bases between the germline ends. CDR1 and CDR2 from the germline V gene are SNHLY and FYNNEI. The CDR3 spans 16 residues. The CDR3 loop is CASRRGHLPMNTEAFF. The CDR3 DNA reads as TGTGCCAGCAGGAGAGGACACCTGCCCATGAACACTGAAGCTTTCTTT.

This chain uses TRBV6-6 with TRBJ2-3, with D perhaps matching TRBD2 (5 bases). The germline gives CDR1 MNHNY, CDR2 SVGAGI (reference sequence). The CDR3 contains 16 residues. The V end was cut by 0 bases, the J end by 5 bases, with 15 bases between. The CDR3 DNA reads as TGTGCCAGCAGTTACTCTGAACTAGTGAGGGTAGATACGCAGTATTTT. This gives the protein CASSYSELVRVDTQYF.

DNA for the CDR3: TGCGCCAGCAGCCAAGCGCTAGCGGGAGACACAGATACGCAGTATTTT. Its translation is CASSQALAGDTDTQYF. The V and J genes are TRBV4-1 and TRBJ2-3, with 10 bases fitting TRBD2. V lost 1 base and J lost 2; bases outside the gene matches: 3. The CDR3 has 16 amino acids. Germline lookup yields CDR1 MGHRA and CDR2 YSYEKL.

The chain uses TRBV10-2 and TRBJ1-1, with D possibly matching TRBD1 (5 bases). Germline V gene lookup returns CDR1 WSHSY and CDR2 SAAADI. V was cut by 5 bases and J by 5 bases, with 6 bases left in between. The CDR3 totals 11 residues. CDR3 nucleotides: TGCGCCAGCAGTCGGGGGACTGAAGCTTTCTTT. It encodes CASSRGTEAFF.

CDR3 nucleotide sequence: TGCAGCGTTCTAGGGGGGGGCCGGTACGAGCAGTACTTC. Translating it yields CSVLGGGRYEQYF. The chain uses TRBV29-1 and TRBJ2-7; D possibly corresponds to TRBD2 (7 bases). Germline V gene lookup returns CDR1 SQVTM and CDR2 ANQGSEA. The CDR3 is 13 residues long. V dropped 5 bases and J dropped 4 bases, with 15 bases sitting between them.

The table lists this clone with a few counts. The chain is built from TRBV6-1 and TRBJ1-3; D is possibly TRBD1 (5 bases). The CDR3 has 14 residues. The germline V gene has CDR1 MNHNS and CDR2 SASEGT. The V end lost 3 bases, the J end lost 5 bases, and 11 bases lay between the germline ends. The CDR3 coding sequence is TGTGCCAGCAGTGAGATCCAGGGCCGAAACACCATATATTTT. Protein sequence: CASSEIQGRNTIYF.

Here the CDR3 DNA reads TGCAGCGTGAACAGGGGGTCTGCGATCGGGGCTTTCTTT. Its translation is CSVNRGSAIGAFF. The chain combines TRBV29-1 with TRBJ1-1; 8 bases agree with TRBD1. This CDR3 has 13 residues. The junction had 14 bases not matched to a gene; V was cut back by 6 bases and J by 11 bases. CDR1 SQVTM and CDR2 ANQGSEA come from the germline V gene.

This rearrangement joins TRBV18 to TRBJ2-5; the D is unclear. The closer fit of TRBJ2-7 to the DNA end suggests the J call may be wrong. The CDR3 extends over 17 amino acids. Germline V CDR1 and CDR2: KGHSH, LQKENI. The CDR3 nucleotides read TGTGCCAGCTCACAGATTCCTCCGGGTCCCGCAGATGTCGAGCAGTACTTC. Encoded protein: CASSQIPPGPADVEQYF.

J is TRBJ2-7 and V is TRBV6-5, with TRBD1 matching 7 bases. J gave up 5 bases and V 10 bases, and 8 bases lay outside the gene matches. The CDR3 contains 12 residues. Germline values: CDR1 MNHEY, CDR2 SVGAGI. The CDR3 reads CATTRQGDEQYF. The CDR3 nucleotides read TGTGCCACAACACGACAGGGTGACGAGCAGTACTTC.

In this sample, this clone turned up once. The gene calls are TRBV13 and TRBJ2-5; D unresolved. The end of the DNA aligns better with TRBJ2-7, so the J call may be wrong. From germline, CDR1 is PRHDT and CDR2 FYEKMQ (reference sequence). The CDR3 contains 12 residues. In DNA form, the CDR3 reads TGTGCCAGCAGCCTTGCCTCCTACGAGCAGTACTTC. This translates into CASSLASYEQYF.

The CDR3 region is CASSFRSGSGGVGHYGYTF. The CDR3 DNA reads TGCGCCAGCAGCTTTAGATCGGGGTCGGGGGGAGTAGGGCACTATGGCTACACCTTC. V usage is TRBV5-1 and J usage is TRBJ1-2; the D gene is possibly TRBD1 (5 bases). CDR1 is SGHRS, CDR2 YFSETQ, per germline. This CDR3 spans 19 amino acids. V lost 2 bases and J lost 3, with 26 bases in between.

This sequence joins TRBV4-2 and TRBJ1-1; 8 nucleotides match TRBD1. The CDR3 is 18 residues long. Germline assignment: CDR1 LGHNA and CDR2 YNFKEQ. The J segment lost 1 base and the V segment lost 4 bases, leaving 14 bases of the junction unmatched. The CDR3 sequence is CASSPGKVQGAGNTEAFF. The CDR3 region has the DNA TGTGCCAGCAGCCCGGGGAAGGTGCAGGGGGCGGGGAACACTGAAGCTTTCTTT.

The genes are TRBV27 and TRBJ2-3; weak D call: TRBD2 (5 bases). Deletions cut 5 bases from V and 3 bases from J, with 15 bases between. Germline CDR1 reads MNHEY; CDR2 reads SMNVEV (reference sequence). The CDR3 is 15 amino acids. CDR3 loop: CASSPRARPTDTQYF. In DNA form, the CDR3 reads TGTGCCAGCAGTCCGAGGGCCCGCCCGACAGATACGCAGTATTTT.

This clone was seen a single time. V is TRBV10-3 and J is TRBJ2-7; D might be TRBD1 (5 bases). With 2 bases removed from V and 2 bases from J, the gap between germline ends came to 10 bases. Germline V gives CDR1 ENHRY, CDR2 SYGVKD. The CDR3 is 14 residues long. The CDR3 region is CAISEGAAAYEQYF. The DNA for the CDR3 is TGTGCCATCAGTGAGGGGGCTGCTGCCTACGAGCAGTACTTC.

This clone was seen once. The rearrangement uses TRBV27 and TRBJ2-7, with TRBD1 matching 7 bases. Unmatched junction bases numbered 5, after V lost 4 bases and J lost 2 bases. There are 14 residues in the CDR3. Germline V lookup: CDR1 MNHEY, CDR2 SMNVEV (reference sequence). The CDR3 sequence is CASSSTGTAYEQYF. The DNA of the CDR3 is TGTGCCAGCAGTTCTACCGGGACAGCCTACGAGCAGTACTTC.

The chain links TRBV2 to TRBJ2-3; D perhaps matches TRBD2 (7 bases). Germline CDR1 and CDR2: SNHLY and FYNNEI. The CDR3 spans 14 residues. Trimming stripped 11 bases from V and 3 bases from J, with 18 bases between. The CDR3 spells CASWGGAVTDTQYF. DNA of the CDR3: TGTGCCTCATGGGGGGGGGCCGTGACAGATACGCAGTATTTT. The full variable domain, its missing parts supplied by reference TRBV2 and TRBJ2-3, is EPEVTQTPSHQVTQMGQEVILRCVPISNHLYFYWYRQILGQKVEFLVSFYNNEISEKSEIFDDQFSVERPDGSNFTLKIRSTKLEDSAMYFCASWGGAVTDTQYFGPGTRLTVL.

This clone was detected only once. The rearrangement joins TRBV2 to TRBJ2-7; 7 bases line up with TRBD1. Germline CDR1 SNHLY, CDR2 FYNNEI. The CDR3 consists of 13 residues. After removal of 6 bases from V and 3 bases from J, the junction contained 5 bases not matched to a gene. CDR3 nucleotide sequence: TGTGCCAGCAGGAGAGGGGGCCGCTACGAGCAGTACTTC. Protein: CASRRGGRYEQYF. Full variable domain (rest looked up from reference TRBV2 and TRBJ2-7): EPEVTQTPSHQVTQMGQEVILRCVPISNHLYFYWYRQILGQKVEFLVSFYNNEISEKSEIFDDQFSVERPDGSNFTLKIRSTKLEDSAMYFCASRRGGRYEQYFGPGTRLTVT.